One and the same sample provided the 32 T cell receptor beta chains below, sequenced in a study of shared clonotypes between healthy human individuals. Cells designated naive CD8 were CD45RO-negative and were positively selected for CCR7, with terminally differentiated effector memory CD45RA+ cells excluded. Profiled with immunoSEQ multiplex PCR; TCRdb holds only in-frame clones, not every one. The sample has under 1 million clones; 96% are singletons. What was sequenced was naive CD8+ T cells sorted from blood. The receptor set was obtained from a young man in good health.

The chain couples TRBV6-6 to TRBJ1-5; 10 nucleotides line up with TRBD1. The CDR3 has 15 residues. The V gene end was trimmed by 7 bases and the J gene end by 6 bases; junction bases not matched to a gene: 9. CDR1 and CDR2 from the germline V gene are MNHNY and SVGAGI (reference sequence). The CDR3 DNA reads TGTGCCAGCAATCCCGGACAGGGGGTTTTTCAGCCCCAGCATTTT. Translated, it gives CASNPGQGVFQPQHF.

This rearrangement joins TRBV7-2 to TRBJ1-5, with 8 positions matching TRBD1. Unmatched junction bases numbered 8, after V lost 5 bases and J lost 2 bases. There are 16 residues in the CDR3. The germline gives CDR1 SGHTA, CDR2 FQGNSA. CDR3 sequence (DNA): TGTGCCAGCAGCCAACTGGACAGGGAAGGCAATCAGCCCCAGCATTTT. Translation: CASSQLDREGNQPQHF.

V is TRBV10-1 and J is TRBJ2-2; weak D call: TRBD1 (5 bases). V was shortened by 2 bases and J by 2 bases, with 12 bases between the two germline ends. The CDR3 contains 16 residues. The V gene's germline CDR1 is WNHNN and CDR2 SYGVQD (reference sequence). CDR3 nucleotides: TGCGCCAGCAGTGAGCTCTCAGGGCCCAACACCGGGGAGCTGTTTTTT. This encodes CASSELSGPNTGELFF.

J is TRBJ2-1 and V is TRBV5-4; 8 bases map to TRBD1. The CDR3 sequence is 16 residues long. V lost 1 base, J lost 5 bases, and 8 bases stayed unmatched. Germline V gives CDR1 SGHNT, CDR2 YYREEE (reference sequence). The CDR3 DNA sequence: TGTGCCAGCAGCTTGCTCCCCGACAGGGGTGACAATGAGCAGTTCTTC. This translates into CASSLLPDRGDNEQFF.

The chain uses TRBV7-6 and TRBJ2-7, with a possible D match to TRBD1 (6 bases). The V end was cut by 3 bases, the J end by 4 bases, with 19 bases between. Germline CDR1 and CDR2: SGHVS and FNYEAQ. This CDR3 contains 16 residues. As DNA, the CDR3 is TGTGCCAGCAGCTTTCGCGGCGGGCAGGGGAATTACGAGCAGTACTTC. It is translated as CASSFRGGQGNYEQYF.

This chain links TRBV6-4 with TRBJ1-2, with D uncertain. Deletions cut 4 bases from V and 4 bases from J, with 4 bases between. The CDR3 extends over 11 amino acids. Germline-derived CDR1 and CDR2 are MRHNA and SNTAGT. CDR3 in amino acids: CASSGGYGYTF. The CDR3 nucleotides are TGTGCCAGCAGTGGTGGCTATGGCTACACCTTC.

V and J are TRBV13 and TRBJ2-7; 9 bases match TRBD2. Germline loops: CDR1 PRHDT, CDR2 FYEKMQ (reference sequence). The CDR3 consists of 15 residues. J was trimmed by 5 bases and V by 5 bases; bases with no gene match: 10. CDR3 nucleotides: TGTGCCAGCAGCGGGCGGGGGGGCCCGCGGGACGAGCAGTACTTC. It is translated as CASSGRGGPRDEQYF.

The chain carries TRBV25-1 and TRBJ2-1; no reliable D call. Germline V gene data show CDR1 as MGHDK and CDR2 as SYGVNS. The CDR3 has 13 amino acids. Trimming took off 2 bases at V and 12 bases at J, with 14 bases between the two ends. The CDR3 region is CASSEGSLQLQFF. CDR3 in DNA: TGTGCCAGCAGTGAAGGAAGTCTTCAATTGCAGTTCTTC.

The rearrangement joins TRBV7-9 to TRBJ2-1, with 14 nucleotides matching TRBD2. In germline, CDR1 is SEHNR, CDR2 FQNEAQ (reference sequence). The length of the CDR3 is 18 residues. After removal of 1 base from V and 0 bases from J, the junction contained 2 bases not matched to a gene. CDR3 residues: CASSLGLAGGGSYNEQFF. The CDR3 bases are TGTGCCAGCAGCTTAGGACTAGCGGGAGGGGGCTCCTACAATGAGCAGTTCTTC.

This chain links TRBV7-9 with TRBJ2-7, with 8 nucleotides matching TRBD1. Germline V gives CDR1 SEHNR, CDR2 FQNEAQ (reference sequence). V shed 5 bases and J 2 bases; nucleotides not matched to a gene: 5. This CDR3 contains 14 residues. CDR3 DNA: TGTGCCAGCAGCCACAGGGGGGATCCCTACGAGCAGTACTTC. It yields the protein CASSHRGDPYEQYF.

This rearrangement joins TRBV6-5 to TRBJ2-5, with D possibly being TRBD2 (5 bases). The V gene's germline CDR1 is MNHEY and CDR2 SVGAGI. V was cut by 1 base and J by 5 bases, with 11 bases left in between. The CDR3 extends over 14 amino acids. CDR3 sequence: CASSYYEGRETQYF. CDR3 bases: TGTGCCAGCAGTTACTACGAGGGTCGGGAGACCCAGTACTTC.

This chain joins TRBV27 and TRBJ2-3, with D maybe TRBD1 (6 bases). This CDR3 comprises 14 residues. V lost 5 bases to trimming and J lost 8 bases, with 17 bases between them. Germline V gene lookup returns CDR1 MNHEY and CDR2 SMNVEV (reference sequence). The CDR3 nucleotides read TGTGCCAGCAGTCCGCAGGGGATCTCGGGTACGCAGTATTTT. Protein sequence: CASSPQGISGTQYF.

This chain links TRBV7-6 with TRBJ1-4, with TRBD1 identical over 8 bases. With V trimmed by 5 bases and J by 8 bases, 7 bases remained unmatched. CDR1 and CDR2 from the germline V gene are SGHVS and FNYEAQ. The CDR3 totals 14 residues. The CDR3 DNA is TGTGCCAGCAGCCAATTCCGGGACAGGGAAAAACTGTTTTTT. Its protein is CASSQFRDREKLFF.

The sample holds one count of this clone. V and J are TRBV28 and TRBJ2-3, with 10 positions matching TRBD1. The germline V gene has CDR1 MDHEN and CDR2 SYDVKM. V lost 4 bases, J lost 9 bases, and 16 bases stayed unmatched. This CDR3 has 17 amino acids. CDR3 sequence reads: CASSSSPDRQGARTQYF. In DNA, the CDR3 is TGTGCCAGCAGTTCTTCCCCCGATCGACAGGGGGCGAGGACGCAGTATTTT.

The J gene is TRBJ2-1, the V gene TRBV9, with 7 positions matching TRBD2. Germline CDR1 is SGDLS and CDR2 is YYNGEE. The CDR3 loop spans 14 amino acids. V shed 2 bases and J 9 bases; nucleotides not matched to a gene: 8. The CDR3 coding sequence is TGTGCCAGCAGCGTGGGGGGGAGTGCAGGTGAGCAGTTCTTC. It codes for CASSVGGSAGEQFF.

This clone was counted once. This sequence joins TRBV4-1 and TRBJ2-7, with 7 bases lining up with TRBD1. Germline loops: CDR1 MGHRA, CDR2 YSYEKL. There are 17 residues in the CDR3. V was pared by 0 bases and J by 3 bases, with 11 bases of the junction left unmatched. CDR3 residues: CASSQEVIRDSYYEQYF. The CDR3 nucleotides are TGCGCCAGCAGCCAAGAAGTTATCCGGGACAGCTACTACGAGCAGTACTTC.

The J gene is TRBJ2-7, the V gene TRBV19, with 8 nucleotides matching TRBD1. The V gene's germline CDR1 is LNHDA and CDR2 SQIVND (reference sequence). The trim removed 5 bases at V and 2 bases at J, leaving 8 bases unmatched. The CDR3 length is 15 residues. CDR3: CASSAGGGTTYEQYF. CDR3 DNA: TGTGCCAGTAGTGCAGGGGGCGGCACCACCTACGAGCAGTACTTC.

Regarding this clone: Other DNA variants within this sample encode the same CDR3. The chain is built from TRBV14 and TRBJ1-1; TRBD1 is a possible D gene (5 bases). This CDR3 contains 15 residues. The V gene's germline CDR1 is SGHDN and CDR2 FVKESK. Trimming pared 1 base from V and 0 bases from J, leaving 9 bases between. CDR3 DNA: TGTGCCAGCAGCCAAGTAACGGGGCTGAACACTGAAGCTTTCTTT. Translating gives CASSQVTGLNTEAFF.

This clone turned up a few times. The chain has TRBV4-1 and TRBJ2-1; D might be TRBD2 (6 bases). From germline, CDR1 is MGHRA and CDR2 YSYEKL. The CDR3 totals 16 residues. Trimming pared 0 bases from V and 8 bases from J, leaving 17 bases between. The CDR3 bases are TGCGCCAGCAGCCAAGATCCCCCGGGAGAACCAGATGAGCAGTTCTTC. Protein product: CASSQDPPGEPDEQFF.

This clone was picked up a small number of times. Other DNA sequences from this sample encode an identical CDR3 as well. The V call is TRBV29-1, the J call TRBJ1-1; no reliable D call. Germline V CDR1 and CDR2: SQVTM, ANQGSEA. Trimming shortened V by 4 bases and J by 0 bases, and 6 bases separated the two germline ends. CDR3 length equals 12 residues. The CDR3 reads CSVVSLNTEAFF. CDR3 nucleotide sequence: TGCAGCGTTGTGTCCCTGAACACTGAAGCTTTCTTT. Full variable domain (outside the CDR3, taken from reference TRBV29-1 and TRBJ1-1): SAVISQKPSRDICQRGTSLTIQCQVDSQVTMMFWYRQQPGQSLTLIATANQGSEATYESGFVIDKFPISRPNLTFSTLTVSNMSPEDSSIYLCSVVSLNTEAFFGQGTRLTVV.

This clone was found once. This sequence joins TRBV30 and TRBJ2-7; maybe TRBD1 (6 bases). This CDR3 has 12 residues. With 3 bases removed from V and 4 bases from J, the gap between germline ends came to 10 bases. CDR1 is GTSNPN, CDR2 SVGIG, per germline (reference sequence). The CDR3, as DNA: TGTGCCTGGAGCCCCACAGGGTACGAGCAGTACTTC. Its protein is CAWSPTGYEQYF.

The rearrangement uses TRBV7-9 and TRBJ2-1; D uncertain. The CDR3 sequence is 16 residues long. V shed 5 bases and J shed 7 bases, with 21 bases lying between them. Germline CDR1 reads SEHNR; CDR2 reads FQNEAQ (reference sequence). The CDR3 sequence is CASSTVLDSGGNEQFF. The CDR3 bases are TGTGCCAGCAGCACCGTTTTAGACTCAGGTGGGAATGAGCAGTTCTTC. The full variable domain, rest sourced from reference TRBV7-9 and TRBJ2-1, is DTGVSQNPRHKITKRGQNVTFRCDPISEHNRLYWYRQTLGQGPEFLTYFQNEAQLEKSRLLSDRFSAERPKGSFSTLEIQRTEQGDSAMYLCASSTVLDSGGNEQFFGPGTRLTVL.

V and J are TRBV7-9 and TRBJ2-7; TRBD2 might be the D (6 bases). CDR1 is SEHNR and CDR2 is FQNEAQ in the germline V gene (reference sequence). The CDR3 sequence is 12 residues long. The CDR3 DNA reads TGTGCGGCGGGGCCAACGGACTACGAGCAGTACTTC. Translated, it gives CAAGPTDYEQYF.

A note on this clone: Different DNA sequences within this sample yield the same CDR3. V and J are TRBV20-1 and TRBJ2-7, with D uncertain. The CDR3 length is 8 residues. Per the germline V gene, CDR1 is DFQATT and CDR2 is SNEGSKA (reference sequence). V gave up 4 bases and J gave up 5 bases, with 0 bases separating them. CDR3 in amino acids: CSANEQYF. The CDR3 bases are TGCAGTGCTAACGAGCAGTACTTC.

Turning to this clone: Other nucleotide sequences from this sample produce the same CDR3. The V gene is TRBV9, the J gene TRBJ2-1; D not certain. The germline CDR1 and CDR2 sequences are SGDLS and YYNGEE. The CDR3 has 12 amino acids. V was trimmed by 0 bases and J by 5 bases, leaving 3 bases between them. Here the CDR3 reads CASSVEDNEQFF. The CDR3 coding sequence is TGTGCCAGCAGCGTAGAGGACAATGAGCAGTTCTTC.

V is TRBV7-9 and J is TRBJ2-7, with D perhaps matching TRBD2 (5 bases). CDR1 is SEHNR and CDR2 is FQNEAQ in the germline V gene (reference sequence). The germline V and J ends were trimmed by 5 bases and 7 bases, with 18 bases remaining between them. The CDR3 loop spans 14 amino acids. The CDR3 bases are TGTGCCAGCAGCGCCCCACTAGGTGGTGGGGAGCAGTACTTC. Translation: CASSAPLGGGEQYF.

This chain links TRBV6-5 with TRBJ1-2; the D gene is possibly TRBD1 (5 bases). CDR3 length: 16 amino acids. The V gene's germline CDR1 is MNHEY and CDR2 SVGAGI. The ends were cut back, 0 bases at V and 2 bases at J, with 13 bases in the middle. The CDR3 is CASSYSIPGLNYGYTF. The CDR3 coding sequence is TGTGCCAGCAGTTACTCGATCCCGGGACTCAACTATGGCTACACCTTC.

V and J are TRBV10-3 and TRBJ2-7; D possibly corresponds to TRBD1 (5 bases). V lost 2 bases and J 5 bases, leaving 13 bases between the germline ends. The V gene's germline CDR1 is ENHRY and CDR2 SYGVKD. CDR3 length: 14 residues. CDR3 sequence (DNA): TGTGCCATCAGTGAGAGCAGGGTGAGCCACGAGCAGTACTTC. It yields the protein CAISESRVSHEQYF.

The J gene is TRBJ2-7, the V gene TRBV10-3; TRBD2 aligns across 9 bases. J gave up 2 bases and V 11 bases, and 10 bases lay outside the gene matches. The CDR3 runs to 14 residues. Germline V gene lookup returns CDR1 ENHRY and CDR2 SYGVKD. For the CDR3, the DNA is TGTGCCTCCCCGCGGAGCGGGAGGACCTACGAGCAGTACTTC. Residues: CASPRSGRTYEQYF.

The gene calls are TRBV6-5 and TRBJ1-2; no firm D call. This CDR3 region has 15 residues. The V gene lost 5 bases and the J gene lost 4 bases, with 17 bases spanning the gap. The germline CDR1 and CDR2 sequences are MNHEY and SVGAGI. CDR3: CASSTSHRGIYGYTF. CDR3 in DNA: TGTGCCAGCAGTACCTCCCATCGGGGTATCTATGGCTACACCTTC.

The rearrangement joins TRBV19 to TRBJ2-3; the D is unclear. Germline V gene data show CDR1 as LNHDA and CDR2 as SQIVND (reference sequence). The V and J ends lost 1 base and 6 bases respectively, with 8 bases between them. The CDR3 consists of 13 residues. DNA of the CDR3: TGTGCCAGTAGTATAGTGTCTATCGATACGCAGTATTTT. As protein: CASSIVSIDTQYF. Together with reference TRBV19 and TRBJ2-3, the CDR3 gives the full variable domain: DGGITQSPKYLFRKEGQNVTLSCEQNLNHDAMYWYRQDPGQGLRLIYYSQIVNDFQKGDIAEGYSVSREKKESFPLTVTSAQKNPTAFYLCASSIVSIDTQYFGPGTRLTVL.

The genes are TRBV10-3 and TRBJ2-7, with TRBD1 as a possible D gene (5 bases). CDR1 and CDR2 from the germline V gene are ENHRY and SYGVKD. The V end was cut by 8 bases, the J end by 2 bases, with 25 bases between. The CDR3 covers 17 residues. CDR3 loop: CAISRQTESDLPYEQYF. In DNA, the CDR3 is TGTGCCATCTCTCGACAGACCGAATCGGACCTCCCCTACGAGCAGTACTTC.